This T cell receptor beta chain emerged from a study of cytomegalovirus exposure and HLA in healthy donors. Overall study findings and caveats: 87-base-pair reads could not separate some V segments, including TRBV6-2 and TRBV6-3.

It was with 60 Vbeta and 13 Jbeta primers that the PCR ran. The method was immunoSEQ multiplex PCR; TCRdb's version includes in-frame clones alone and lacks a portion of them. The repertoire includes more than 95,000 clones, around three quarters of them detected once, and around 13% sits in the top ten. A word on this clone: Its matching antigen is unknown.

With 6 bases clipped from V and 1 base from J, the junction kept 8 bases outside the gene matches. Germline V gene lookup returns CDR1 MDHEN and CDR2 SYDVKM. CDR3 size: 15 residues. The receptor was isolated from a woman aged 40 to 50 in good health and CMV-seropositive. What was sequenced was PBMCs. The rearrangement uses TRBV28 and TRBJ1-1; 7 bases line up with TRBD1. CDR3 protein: CASRIGDRANTEAFF. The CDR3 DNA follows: TGTGCCAGCAGGATAGGCGACAGGGCGAACACTGAAGCTTTCTTT.